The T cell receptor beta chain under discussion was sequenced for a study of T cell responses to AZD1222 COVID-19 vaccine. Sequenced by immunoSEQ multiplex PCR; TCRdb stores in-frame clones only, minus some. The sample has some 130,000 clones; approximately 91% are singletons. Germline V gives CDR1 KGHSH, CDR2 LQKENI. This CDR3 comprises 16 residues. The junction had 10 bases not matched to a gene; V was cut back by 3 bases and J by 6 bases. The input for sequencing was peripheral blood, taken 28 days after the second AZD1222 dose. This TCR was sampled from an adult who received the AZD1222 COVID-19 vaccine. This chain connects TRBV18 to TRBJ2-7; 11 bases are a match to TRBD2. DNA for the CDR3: TGTGCCAGCTCACCTACAATAGGGACTAGCGGAATCGAGCAGTACTTC. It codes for CASSPTIGTSGIEQYF.